The 7 T cell receptor beta chains presented below share a single source sample, sequenced in a study of STAT5B mutations in CD4+ large granular lymphocyte leukemia. Sequencing was performed with immunoSEQ multiplex PCR; in TCRdb, only in-frame clones are kept and a portion is missing. The sample contains approximately 20,000 clones, 65% to 85% of which appear only once. The sequencing input was CD4+ T cells from blood buffy coats. These receptors came from a human donor in good health.

The rearrangement uses TRBV5-4 and TRBJ2-4; tentatively, D is TRBD1 (6 bases). This CDR3 has 14 residues. The ends were cut back, 4 bases at V and 9 bases at J, with 17 bases in the middle. Germline values: CDR1 SGHNT, CDR2 YYREEE (reference sequence). The CDR3 DNA follows: TGTGCCAGCAGCGAATTGTCACAGGGCGGCATTCAGTACTTC. Its protein product is CASSELSQGGIQYF.

The J gene is TRBJ2-1, the V gene TRBV6-1; perhaps TRBD1 as D (5 bases). V was clipped by 1 base and J by 10 bases, with 14 bases between them. CDR1 MNHNS and CDR2 SASEGT come from the germline V gene. This CDR3 has 14 amino acids. CDR3 loop: CASSEVRAWGEQFF. In nucleotides, the CDR3 is TGTGCCAGCAGTGAAGTCCGGGCGTGGGGCGAGCAGTTCTTC.

The DNA of the CDR3 is TGTGCCAGCAGCCAAACTAGCGGGAGGGGGACCGGGGAGCTGTTTTTT. The encoded protein is CASSQTSGRGTGELFF. V gene TRBV4-2 combines with J gene TRBJ2-2; 13 bases align to TRBD2. From germline, CDR1 is LGHNA and CDR2 YNFKEQ. The CDR3 length is 16 residues. Trimming took 2 bases from V and 5 from J; bases not matched to a gene: 2.

This chain uses TRBV9 with TRBJ1-2; a possible D gene is TRBD1 (5 bases). V was cut by 0 bases and J by 2 bases, with 11 bases left in between. There are 15 residues in the CDR3. CDR1 is SGDLS and CDR2 is YYNGEE in the germline V gene. The CDR3 bases are TGTGCCAGCAGCGTAGGCCAGGGCGGAAACTATGGCTACACCTTC. As protein: CASSVGQGGNYGYTF. Full variable domain (outside the CDR3, taken from reference TRBV9 and TRBJ1-2): DSGVTQTPKHLITATGQRVTLRCSPRSGDLSVYWYQQSLDQGLQFLIQYYNGEERAKGNILERFSAQQFPDLHSELNLSSLELGDSALYFCASSVGQGGNYGYTFGSGTRLTVV.

V and J are TRBV5-4 and TRBJ2-3; the D is unclear. The V end was cut by 9 bases, the J end by 0 bases, with 11 bases between. CDR1 and CDR2 from the germline V gene are SGHNT and YYREEE (reference sequence). The CDR3 runs 13 residues. This CDR3 reads CATRWSSTDTQYF. The CDR3 DNA follows: TGTGCCACGCGTTGGTCTAGCACAGATACGCAGTATTTT.

The chain combines TRBV6-5 with TRBJ2-3; D remains ambiguous. Germline CDR1 is MNHEY and CDR2 is SVGAGI. The CDR3 runs 11 residues. V shed 5 bases and J shed 4 bases, with 4 bases lying between them. CDR3 in DNA: TGTGCCAGCAGTCGCGCAGATACGCAGTATTTT. It yields the protein CASSRADTQYF.

The CDR3 nucleotides read TGTGCCAGCAGCGGAACTCGGGGGAGCCCCTACAATGAGCAGTTCTTC. It specifies CASSGTRGSPYNEQFF. V and J are TRBV9 and TRBJ2-1, with D maybe TRBD2 (6 bases). Per germline, CDR1 SGDLS and CDR2 YYNGEE. Trimming left V 3 bases short and J 2 bases short, with 15 bases between. The length of the CDR3 is 16 residues.